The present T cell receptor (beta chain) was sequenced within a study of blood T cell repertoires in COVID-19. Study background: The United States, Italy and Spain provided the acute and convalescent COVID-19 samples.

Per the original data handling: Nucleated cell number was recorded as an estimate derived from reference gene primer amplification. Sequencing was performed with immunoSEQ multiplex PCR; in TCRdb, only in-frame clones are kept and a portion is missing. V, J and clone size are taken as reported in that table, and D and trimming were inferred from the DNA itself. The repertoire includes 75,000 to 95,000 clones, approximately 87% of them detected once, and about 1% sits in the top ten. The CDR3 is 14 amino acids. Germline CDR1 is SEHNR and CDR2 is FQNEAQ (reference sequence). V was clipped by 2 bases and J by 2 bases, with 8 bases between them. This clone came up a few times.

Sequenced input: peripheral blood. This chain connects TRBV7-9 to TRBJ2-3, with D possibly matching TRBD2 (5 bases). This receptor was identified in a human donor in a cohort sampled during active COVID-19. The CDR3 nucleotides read TGTGCCAGCAGCTTATCGACTACCACAGATACGCAGTATTTT. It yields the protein CASSLSTTTDTQYF.